This T cell receptor beta chain was sequenced in a study of cytomegalovirus exposure and HLA in healthy donors. Clones were sequenced by immunoSEQ multiplex PCR, and TCRdb holds only the in-frame ones, with some missing. The data hold roughly 57,000 clones, with roughly 93% observed a single time. Germline-derived CDR1 and CDR2 are MNHEY and SMNVEV (reference sequence). The CDR3 runs 13 residues. Trimming took off 8 bases at V and 6 bases at J, with 17 bases between the two ends. Study conclusions and caveats: Reportedly, cytomegalovirus status was diagnosed with high sensitivity and specificity. Confirmation in vitro established that three CMV-associated chains were specific for CMV antigens.

Note on this clone: The antigen remains undetermined.

The sequencing sample was made of PBMCs. The chain uses TRBV27 and TRBJ2-7; D is possibly TRBD2 (7 bases). The receptor was isolated from a woman aged 18-29 years in good health and CMV-seropositive. The DNA of the CDR3 is TGTGCCAGCCAAGGGGGGGCTGAAGGCGAGCAGTACTTC. Residues: CASQGGAEGEQYF.